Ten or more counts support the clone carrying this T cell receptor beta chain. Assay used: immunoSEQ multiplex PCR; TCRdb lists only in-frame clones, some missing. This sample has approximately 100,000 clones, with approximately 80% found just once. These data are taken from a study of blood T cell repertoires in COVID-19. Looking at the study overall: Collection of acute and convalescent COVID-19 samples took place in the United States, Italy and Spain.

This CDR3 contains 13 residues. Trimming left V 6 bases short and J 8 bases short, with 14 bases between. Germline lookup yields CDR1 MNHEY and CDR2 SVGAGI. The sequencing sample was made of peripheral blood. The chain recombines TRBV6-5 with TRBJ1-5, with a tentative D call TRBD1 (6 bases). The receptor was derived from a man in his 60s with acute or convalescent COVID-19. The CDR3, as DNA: TGTGCCAGCAGAAGGGGGGGGAGAGAGCCCCAGCATTTT. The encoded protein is CASRRGGREPQHF.